One TCR beta chain is described in this entry. Its cognate antigen is unknown. Together with a sample-barcoded 5' primer, a J-beta primer mix was included in a second PCR lasting about 6 to 11 cycles. Each cDNA molecule received a tag from a template-switch adaptor that had 12 random nucleotides. TCRdb re-called the 5' RACE reads through MiXCR, storing one row per CDR3 protein. The data hold some 1.6 million distinct CDR3 sequences, with approximately 32% observed a single time. Germline V lookup: CDR1 MNHEY, CDR2 SVGAGI. The CDR3 is made up of 14 amino acids. V shed 6 bases, J shed 8 bases, and the junction held 11 bases outside the gene matches. This specimen comes from a study of blood T cells in healthy people across ages. Study findings and constraints: Older age went with lower TCR beta diversity per million T cells, in a roughly linear way. Estimated diversity across one million T cells was deemed an underestimate.

The people who gave samples were healthy Caucasians from Russia, aged about 6 to 95. This receptor was identified in a woman aged 25 to 45 in good health. Sequencing used blood. The chain links TRBV6-5 to TRBJ2-3, with 7 bases that match TRBD1. The chain's CDR3 is CASSDDRAAGTQYF. For the CDR3, the DNA is TGTGCCAGCAGCGACGACAGGGCGGCAGGTACGCAGTATTTT.